Each of the 15 T cell receptor beta chains below was sequenced from the same sample in a study of blood T cell repertoires in COVID-19 (dated by TCRdb to 2018 to 2020). Library preparation employed the immunoSEQ multiplex PCR assay. TCRdb took over this immuneACCESS table, retaining in-frame rearrangements with V and J assigned. Such tables are incomplete; in checked studies, under half of the missing clones stem from an unresolved V gene, and the remainder is unexplained. The sample table records approximately 360,000 clones; 85% to 90% of these occur just once. Together, the top ten hold approximately 1% of the sample. Sequenced: PBMCs or T cells enriched from blood (not recorded which). All receptors come from a woman under 40 with acute COVID-19.

The chain couples TRBV12-2 to TRBJ1-2; the tabulated D call, TRBD1, remains unverified against the DNA. TRBV12-2 represents a pseudogene. The CDR3 is made up of 14 amino acids. The CDR3 DNA follows: TGTGCAAGTCGCTCCCACAGGGAGAGACACGGCTACACCTTC. Amino acids: CASRSHRERHGYTF.

The chain has TRBV5-1 and TRBJ2-2, with TRBD2 identical over 10 bases. The CDR3 runs 15 residues. The trim removed 3 bases at V and 6 bases at J, leaving 5 bases unmatched. CDR1 and CDR2 from the germline V gene are SGHRS and YFSETQ. The CDR3 protein is CASSSLAGSAGELFF. The DNA of the CDR3 is TGCGCCAGCAGCTCACTAGCGGGGTCGGCCGGGGAGCTGTTTTTT.

Comment on this clone: At one boundary the junction diverges from the germline segment, which might be a read error. The V call is TRBV11-2, the J call TRBJ1-2; D is ambiguous. Per the germline V gene, CDR1 is SGHAT and CDR2 is FQNNGV. The CDR3 loop spans 14 amino acids. CDR3 in amino acids: CASSLVKGSGSQNF. CDR3 coding DNA: TGTGCCAGCAGCTTAGTAAAAGGGAGTGGGAGTCAAAACTTC.

The chain employs TRBV6-1 and TRBJ2-2; 10 bases map to TRBD1. V trimming: 4 bases; J trimming: 8 bases; junction bases outside the gene matches: 16. This CDR3 is 18 amino acids long. Germline CDR1 and CDR2: MNHNS and SASEGT. The CDR3 DNA sequence: TGTGCCAGCAGTGGGGGACTCCTGACAGGGGGCAAAAGAGGGGAGCTGTTTTTT. Residues: CASSGGLLTGGKRGELFF.

This sequence joins TRBV6-4 and TRBJ1-2; possible D gene TRBD1, 5 bases. V was pared by 6 bases and J by 4 bases, with 15 bases between. CDR3 size: 14 residues. The germline V gene encodes CDR1 MRHNA and CDR2 SNTAGT. The CDR3 sequence is CASRPMEGPYGYTF. The CDR3 nucleotides read TGTGCCAGCAGGCCGATGGAGGGACCCTATGGCTACACCTTC.

The J gene is TRBJ1-2, the V gene TRBV28, with D uncertain. Germline lookup yields CDR1 MDHEN and CDR2 SYDVKM. CDR3 length: 15 residues. Trimming removed 4 bases at V and 2 bases at J, with 14 bases between. CDR3 DNA sequence: TGTGCCAGCAGTTCCCGACGGGGAGGCAACTATGGCTACACCTTC. Translating it yields CASSSRRGGNYGYTF.

The chain employs TRBV5-6 and TRBJ2-6; D unclear. Trimming pared 0 bases from V and 0 bases from J, leaving 10 bases between. The CDR3 is made up of 17 amino acids. From germline, CDR1 is SGHDT and CDR2 YYEEEE. The CDR3 DNA sequence: TGTGCCAGCAGCTTGGCCCACAGCCCCTCTGGGGCCAACGTCCTGACTTTC. Its protein is CASSLAHSPSGANVLTF.

The genes are TRBV4-1 and TRBJ2-1, with 9 bases identical to TRBD1. This CDR3 is built from 17 residues. Germline V gives CDR1 MGHRA, CDR2 YSYEKL. Trimming removed 0 bases from V and 8 bases from J; junction bases left unmatched: 11. CDR3 loop: CASSQDTGTGTPDEQFF. The CDR3 DNA is TGCGCCAGCAGCCAAGATACCGGGACAGGGACCCCAGATGAGCAGTTCTTC.

The V and J genes are TRBV6-6 and TRBJ1-4; D might be TRBD1 (5 bases). Trimming cost V 6 bases and J 7 bases, with 9 bases left between them. The CDR3 runs to 12 residues. The V gene's germline CDR1 is MNHNY and CDR2 SVGAGI (reference sequence). CDR3 nucleotides: TGTGCCAGCAGAATCGGGGGTGAAAAACTGTTTTTT. This translates into CASRIGGEKLFF.

Only a few counts were recorded for this clone. CDR3 protein: CASRRTESANTGELFF. CDR3 nucleotide sequence: TGTGCCAGCAGACGGACAGAGAGCGCGAACACCGGGGAGCTGTTTTTT. This chain uses TRBV2 with TRBJ2-2; a possible D gene is TRBD1 (6 bases). This CDR3 has 16 amino acids. Germline V gives CDR1 SNHLY, CDR2 FYNNEI. The ends were cut back, 6 bases at V and 0 bases at J, with 14 bases in the middle.

The rearrangement uses TRBV5-1 and TRBJ2-7; D is perhaps TRBD1 (6 bases). Germline V lookup: CDR1 SGHRS, CDR2 YFSETQ. CDR3 length equals 12 residues. CDR3 protein: CADADSSYEQYF. The CDR3 region has the DNA TGCGCGGACGCGGACAGCTCCTACGAGCAGTACTTC.

V is TRBV27 and J is TRBJ1-1; D might be TRBD1 (6 bases). Trimming pared 5 bases from V and 3 bases from J, leaving 19 bases between. This CDR3 comprises 16 residues. The germline V gene encodes CDR1 MNHEY and CDR2 SMNVEV (reference sequence). Here the CDR3 DNA reads TGTGCCAGCAGTCCGTCCACGACAGGACAATACACTGAAGCTTTCTTT. Translation: CASSPSTTGQYTEAFF.

The rearrangement uses TRBV18 and TRBJ2-2; the match to TRBD2 covers 7 bases. The CDR3 has 17 amino acids. Trimming took 4 bases from V and 0 from J; bases not matched to a gene: 8. CDR1 and CDR2 (germline): KGHSH, LQKENI. CDR3 residues: CASSHGGGGANTGELFF. CDR3 DNA sequence: TGTGCCAGCTCACACGGTGGCGGGGGAGCGAACACCGGGGAGCTGTTTTTT.

There are a few counts of this clone. The rearrangement uses TRBV5-1 and TRBJ1-2, with a tentative D call TRBD1 (6 bases). The germline CDR1 and CDR2 sequences are SGHRS and YFSETQ. The CDR3 contains 12 residues. V lost 3 bases, J lost 6 bases, and 9 bases lay in between. For the CDR3, the DNA is TGCGCCAGCAGCTGGAACAGGGATGGCTACACCTTC. Residues: CASSWNRDGYTF.

The chain is built from TRBV2 and TRBJ1-6; possible D gene TRBD1, 6 bases. Germline assignment: CDR1 SNHLY and CDR2 FYNNEI. This CDR3 comprises 14 residues. V was shortened by 4 bases and J by 10 bases, with 14 bases between the two germline ends. The chain's CDR3 is CASSAGVSESPLHF. As DNA, the CDR3 is TGTGCCAGCAGTGCAGGGGTTTCTGAGTCACCCCTCCACTTT.